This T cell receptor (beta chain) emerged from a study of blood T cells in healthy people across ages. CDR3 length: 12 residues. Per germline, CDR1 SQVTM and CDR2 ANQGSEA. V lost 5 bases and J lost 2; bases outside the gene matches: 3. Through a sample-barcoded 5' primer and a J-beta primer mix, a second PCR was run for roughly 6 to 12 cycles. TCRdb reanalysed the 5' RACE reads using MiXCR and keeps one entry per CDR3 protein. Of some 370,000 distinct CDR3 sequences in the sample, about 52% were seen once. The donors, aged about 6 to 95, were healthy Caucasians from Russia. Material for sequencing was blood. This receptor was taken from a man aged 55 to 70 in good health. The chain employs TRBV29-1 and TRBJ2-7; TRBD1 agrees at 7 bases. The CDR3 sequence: CSVRQGPYEQYF. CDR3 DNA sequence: TGCAGCGTTAGACAGGGTCCCTACGAGCAGTACTTC.